A selection of T cell receptor beta chains follows, all from one sample in a study of blood T cells in healthy people across ages. TCRdb re-derived calls from the 5' RACE reads in MiXCR, one entry per CDR3 protein. The data show around 900,000 distinct CDR3 sequences, just over 50% seen once. The sample comprised blood. The receptors come from a woman aged 55-70 years in good health. The CDR3 runs from the conserved cysteine through the conserved F or W. Each record gives: J gene, D gene, V gene, clone size, CDR3 protein, CDR3 DNA. D genes are given only for firm matches. Expanded clones are given a class, and other clones once, few, many or no size at all.

J: TRBJ2-5; D: NA; V: TRBV4-2; size: NA; CDR3: CASSQNLRETQYF; DNA: TGTGCCAGCAGCCAAAACCTCAGAGAGACCCAGTACTTC
J: TRBJ2-5; D: NA; V: TRBV3-1; size: NA; CDR3: CASSQGVGQQETQYF; DNA: TGTGCCAGCAGCCAAGGGGTTGGACAGCAAGAGACCCAGTACTTC
J: TRBJ1-5; D: NA; V: TRBV20-1; size: NA; CDR3: CSARGVAFGVSNQPQHF; DNA: TGCAGTGCTAGAGGGGTTGCCTTTGGGGTTAGCAATCAGCCCCAGCATTTT
J: TRBJ2-5; D: TRBD2; V: TRBV9; size: NA; CDR3: CASSVGGLDQETQYF; DNA: TGTGCCAGCAGCGTAGGGGGACTAGACCAAGAGACCCAGTACTTC
J: TRBJ2-1; D: TRBD2; V: TRBV7-9; size: NA; CDR3: CASSFGTSGTSPGEQFF; DNA: TGTGCCAGCAGCTTCGGGACTAGCGGGACCTCGCCCGGCGAGCAGTTCTTC
J: TRBJ2-7; D: TRBD2; V: TRBV28; size: NA; CDR3: CASTGTNYYEQYF; DNA: TGTGCCAGCACCGGGACTAATTACTACGAGCAGTACTTC
J: TRBJ2-5; D: TRBD2; V: TRBV12-3/TRBV12-4; size: NA; CDR3: CASSRGGGSKTQYF; DNA: TGTGCCAGCAGCCGCGGGGGAGGGTCCAAGACCCAGTACTTC
J: TRBJ1-1; D: TRBD1; V: TRBV7-2; size: NA; CDR3: CASSRRTGNTEAFF; DNA: TGTGCCAGCAGCAGGAGGACAGGGAACACTGAAGCTTTCTTT
J: TRBJ2-6; D: TRBD1; V: TRBV18; size: once; CDR3: CASSPSGTVRDVLTF; DNA: TGTGCCAGCTCACCCTCCGGGACAGTACGGGACGTCCTGACTTTC
J: TRBJ2-5; D: NA; V: TRBV7-2; size: NA; CDR3: CASRHGYQGTQYF; DNA: TGTGCCAGCCGGCACGGGTACCAAGGGACCCAGTACTTC
J: TRBJ2-7; D: NA; V: TRBV5-1; size: NA; CDR3: CASSLGGTVIEQYF; DNA: TGCGCCAGCAGCTTGGGTGGGACTGTAATCGAGCAGTACTTC
J: TRBJ2-7; D: TRBD1; V: TRBV6-1; size: NA; CDR3: CASSAAGGSHNEQYF; DNA: TGTGCCAGCAGTGCCGCAGGGGGCTCCCACAACGAGCAGTACTTC
J: TRBJ2-2; D: NA; V: TRBV2; size: few; CDR3: CASSVMTGELFF; DNA: TGTGCCAGCAGTGTAATGACCGGGGAGCTGTTTTTT
J: TRBJ2-2; D: NA; V: TRBV29-1; size: NA; CDR3: CSVTNTGELFF; DNA: TGCAGCGTTACGAACACCGGGGAGCTGTTTTTT
J: TRBJ1-2; D: NA; V: TRBV5-1; size: NA; CDR3: CASSLDTGPYGYTF; DNA: TGCGCCAGCAGCTTGGATACAGGGCCTTATGGCTACACCTTC
J: TRBJ2-1; D: TRBD1; V: TRBV5-1; size: NA; CDR3: CASSPTGDSSYNEQFF; DNA: TGCGCCAGCAGCCCTACAGGGGATTCCTCCTACAATGAGCAGTTCTTC
J: TRBJ2-7; D: NA; V: TRBV7-9; size: NA; CDR3: CASSYYMHEQYF; DNA: TGTGCCAGCAGCTACTACATGCACGAGCAGTACTTC
J: TRBJ1-2; D: NA; V: TRBV21-1; size: NA; CDR3: CASSKEQRQGRGYTF; DNA: TGTGCCAGCAGCAAAGAGCAGAGACAGGGTCGAGGCTACACCTTC
J: TRBJ2-3; D: NA; V: TRBV7-9; size: NA; CDR3: CASSLGRGDVDTQYF; DNA: TGTGCCAGCAGCTTAGGCAGGGGAGACGTCGATACGCAGTATTTT
J: TRBJ1-1; D: NA; V: TRBV7-9; size: NA; CDR3: CASTKAVGYTEAFF; DNA: TGTGCCAGCACCAAAGCGGTGGGGTACACTGAAGCTTTCTTT
J: TRBJ2-4; D: NA; V: TRBV12-3/TRBV12-4; size: NA; CDR3: CASSLARELAKNIQYF; DNA: TGTGCCAGCAGTTTAGCCAGGGAACTAGCCAAAAACATTCAGTACTTC
J: TRBJ2-7; D: TRBD2; V: TRBV7-8; size: NA; CDR3: CASSLVLAGTSYEQYF; DNA: TGTGCCAGCAGCTTAGTTCTAGCGGGGACCTCCTACGAGCAGTACTTC
J: TRBJ2-1; D: TRBD2; V: TRBV5-1; size: NA; CDR3: CASSLVLAGGGNEQFF; DNA: TGCGCCAGCAGCTTGGTGCTAGCGGGAGGGGGAAATGAGCAGTTCTTC
J: TRBJ2-5; D: NA; V: TRBV15; size: few; CDR3: CATSRDLGGETQYF; DNA: TGTGCCACCAGCAGAGATCTGGGGGGAGAGACCCAGTACTTC
J: TRBJ2-5; D: NA; V: TRBV4-2; size: few; CDR3: CASSLRVGTETQYF; DNA: TGTGCCAGCTCACTCCGGGTGGGTACAGAGACCCAGTACTTC